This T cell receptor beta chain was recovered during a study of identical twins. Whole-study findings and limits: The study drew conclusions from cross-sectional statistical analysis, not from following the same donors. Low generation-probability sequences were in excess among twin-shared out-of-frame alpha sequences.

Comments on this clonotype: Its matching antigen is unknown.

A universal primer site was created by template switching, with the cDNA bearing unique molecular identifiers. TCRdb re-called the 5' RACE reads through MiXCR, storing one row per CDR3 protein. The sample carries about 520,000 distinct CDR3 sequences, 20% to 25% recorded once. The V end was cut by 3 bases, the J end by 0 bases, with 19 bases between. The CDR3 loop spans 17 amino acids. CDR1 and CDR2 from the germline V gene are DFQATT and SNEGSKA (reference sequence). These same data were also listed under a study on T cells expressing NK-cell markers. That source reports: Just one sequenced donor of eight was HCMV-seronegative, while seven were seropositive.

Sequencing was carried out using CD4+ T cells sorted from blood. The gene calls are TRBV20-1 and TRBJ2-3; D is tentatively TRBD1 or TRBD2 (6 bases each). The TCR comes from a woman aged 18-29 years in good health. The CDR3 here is CSARGGGAETSTDTQYF. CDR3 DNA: TGCAGTGCTAGGGGGGGCGGGGCGGAAACTAGCACAGATACGCAGTATTTT.